The rows below give T cell receptor beta chains drawn from one sample of a study of T cells in localized non-small cell lung cancer. The method was immunoSEQ multiplex PCR; TCRdb's version includes in-frame clones alone and lacks a portion of them. The sample includes around 30,000 clones, 90% to 95% seen only once; the top ten take 0.65% to 0.85%. The sample was peripheral blood, taken before any cancer treatment. These receptors all come from a woman aged 35 to 70 with stage I lung adenocarcinoma. Each CDR3 is given with its conserved first and last residue. D genes are given only for firm matches. The listing skips clone size in some rows; elsewhere it reads once, few, many or a size class.

v_call	clone_size	j_call	d_call	cdr3_aa	cdr3_nt
TRBV10-3	NA	TRBJ2-7	TRBD2	CVTYGGGAPYEQYF	TGTGTCACCTACGGGGGGGGAGCCCCCTACGAGCAGTACTTC
TRBV9	once	TRBJ2-5	TRBD1	CASSPRQGQETQYF	TGTGCCAGCAGCCCTCGACAGGGCCAAGAGACCCAGTACTTC
TRBV7-3	NA	TRBJ1-4	NA	CASSRTGSLNEKLFF	TGTGCCAGCAGCCGGACGGGGTCCCTAAATGAAAAACTGTTTTTT
TRBV4-3	NA	TRBJ1-1	NA	CASSQDPRVGTYQAFF	TGCGCCAGCAGCCAAGATCCCAGGGTAGGGACCTATCAAGCTTTCTTT
TRBV19	NA	TRBJ1-5	NA	CASRTTGYSNQPQHF	TGTGCCAGTAGAACGACGGGATATAGCAATCAGCCCCAGCATTTT
TRBV4-1	NA	TRBJ2-2	TRBD2	CASRLAGATGELFF	TGCGCCAGCAGACTAGCGGGAGCCACCGGGGAGCTGTTTTTT
TRBV4-2	NA	TRBJ1-3	NA	CASSQQGRSGNTIYF	TGTGCCAGCAGCCAACAGGGACGCTCTGGAAACACCATATATTTT
TRBV18	NA	TRBJ2-5	NA	CASSPDSQETQYF	TGTGCCAGCTCACCGGACAGCCAAGAGACCCAGTACTTC
TRBV7-6	NA	TRBJ2-5	NA	CASSPGPNQETQYF	TGTGCCAGCAGCCCTGGACCTAACCAAGAGACCCAGTACTTC
TRBV19	once	TRBJ2-1	NA	CASSILGLSNEQFF	TGTGCCAGTAGTATTCTCGGTTTATCTAATGAGCAGTTCTTC
TRBV7-2	NA	TRBJ2-2	TRBD2	CASSLDIAGAGELFF	TGTGCCAGCAGCTTAGATATAGCGGGGGCCGGGGAGCTGTTTTTT
TRBV4-1	NA	TRBJ2-5	NA	CASSQRRGTQYF	TGCGCCAGCAGCCAACGGCGGGGGACCCAGTACTTC
TRBV5-5	NA	TRBJ1-1	NA	CASSYPGVGANTEAFF	TGTGCCAGCAGCTACCCCGGGGTGGGGGCGAACACTGAAGCTTTCTTT
TRBV5-4	NA	TRBJ2-7	NA	CASAVGSSYEQYF	TGTGCCAGCGCCGTTGGGAGCTCCTACGAGCAGTACTTC
TRBV19	NA	TRBJ2-4	NA	CASSREGGGSTNIQYF	TGTGCCAGTAGTCGAGAGGGGGGAGGGTCCACAAACATTCAGTACTTC
TRBV2	NA	TRBJ1-1	NA	CASSETTEAFF	TGTGCCAGCAGTGAAACTACTGAAGCTTTCTTT
TRBV7-2	NA	TRBJ2-5	NA	CASSHLGRGETQYF	TGTGCCAGCAGTCACCTCGGACGGGGAGAGACCCAGTACTTC
TRBV7-2	NA	TRBJ2-1	TRBD2	CASSSSGREHNEQFF	TGTGCCAGCAGCTCTAGCGGGAGGGAACACAATGAGCAGTTCTTC
TRBV7-2	NA	TRBJ2-7	TRBD2	CASSFGGTSGVYEQYF	TGTGCCAGCAGTTTTGGTGGGACTAGCGGAGTCTACGAGCAGTACTTC
TRBV4-3	NA	TRBJ2-7	NA	CASSQGGFDYEQYF	TGCGCCAGCAGCCAAGGAGGATTCGACTACGAGCAGTACTTC